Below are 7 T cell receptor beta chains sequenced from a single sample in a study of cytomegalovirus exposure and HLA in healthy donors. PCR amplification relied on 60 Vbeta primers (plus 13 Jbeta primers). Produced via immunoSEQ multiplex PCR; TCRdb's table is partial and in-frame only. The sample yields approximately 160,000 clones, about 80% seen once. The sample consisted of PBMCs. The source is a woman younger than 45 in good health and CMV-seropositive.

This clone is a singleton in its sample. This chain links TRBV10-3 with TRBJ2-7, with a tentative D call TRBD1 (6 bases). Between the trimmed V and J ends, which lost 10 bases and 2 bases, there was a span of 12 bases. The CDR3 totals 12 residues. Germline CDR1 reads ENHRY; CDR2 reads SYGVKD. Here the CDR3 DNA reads TGTGCCACCGGCCAGGGGCCCTACGAGCAGTACTTC. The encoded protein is CATGQGPYEQYF.

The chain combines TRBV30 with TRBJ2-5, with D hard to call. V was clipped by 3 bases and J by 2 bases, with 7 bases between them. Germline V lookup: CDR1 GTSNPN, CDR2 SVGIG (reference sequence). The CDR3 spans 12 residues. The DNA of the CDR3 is TGTGCCTGGAGACAGCTACAAGAGACCCAGTACTTC. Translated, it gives CAWRQLQETQYF.

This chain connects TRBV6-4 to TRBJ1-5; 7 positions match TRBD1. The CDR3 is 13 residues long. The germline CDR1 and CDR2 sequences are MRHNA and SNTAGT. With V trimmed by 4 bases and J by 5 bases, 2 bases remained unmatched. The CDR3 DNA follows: TGTGCCAGCAGTGGCACAGGGGATCAGCCCCAGCATTTT. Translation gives CASSGTGDQPQHF.

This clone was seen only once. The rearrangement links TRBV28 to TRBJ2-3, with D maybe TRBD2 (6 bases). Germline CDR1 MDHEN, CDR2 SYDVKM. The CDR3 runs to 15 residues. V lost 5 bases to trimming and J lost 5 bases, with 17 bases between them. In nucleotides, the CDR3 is TGTGCCAGCAGTCTGCCGGGGGACCCCGGAGATACGCAGTATTTT. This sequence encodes CASSLPGDPGDTQYF.

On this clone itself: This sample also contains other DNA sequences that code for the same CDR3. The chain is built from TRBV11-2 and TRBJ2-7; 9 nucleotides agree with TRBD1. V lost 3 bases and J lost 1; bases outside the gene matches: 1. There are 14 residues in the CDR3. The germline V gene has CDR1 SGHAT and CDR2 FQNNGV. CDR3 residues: CASSLGTGSYEQYF. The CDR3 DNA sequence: TGTGCCAGCAGCTTGGGGACAGGGTCCTACGAGCAGTACTTC. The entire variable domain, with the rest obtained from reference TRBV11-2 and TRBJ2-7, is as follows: EAGVAQSPRYKIIEKRQSVAFWCNPISGHATLYWYQQILGQGPKLLIQFQNNGVVDDSQLPKDRFSAERLKGVDSTLKIQPAKLEDSAVYLCASSLGTGSYEQYFGPGTRLTVT.

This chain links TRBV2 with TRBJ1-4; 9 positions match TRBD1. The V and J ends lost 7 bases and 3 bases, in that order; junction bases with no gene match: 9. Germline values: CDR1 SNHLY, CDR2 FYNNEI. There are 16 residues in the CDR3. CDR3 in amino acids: CASTRDRVLANEKLFF. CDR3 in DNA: TGTGCCAGCACCCGGGACAGGGTGTTAGCTAATGAAAAACTGTTTTTT.

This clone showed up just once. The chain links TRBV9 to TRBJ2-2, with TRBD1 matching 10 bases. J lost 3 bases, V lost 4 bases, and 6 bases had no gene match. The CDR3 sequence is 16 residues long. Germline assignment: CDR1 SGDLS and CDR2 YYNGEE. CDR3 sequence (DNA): TGTGCCAGCAGCCTCGTCGGGACAGGGGACACCGGGGAGCTGTTTTTT. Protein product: CASSLVGTGDTGELFF.